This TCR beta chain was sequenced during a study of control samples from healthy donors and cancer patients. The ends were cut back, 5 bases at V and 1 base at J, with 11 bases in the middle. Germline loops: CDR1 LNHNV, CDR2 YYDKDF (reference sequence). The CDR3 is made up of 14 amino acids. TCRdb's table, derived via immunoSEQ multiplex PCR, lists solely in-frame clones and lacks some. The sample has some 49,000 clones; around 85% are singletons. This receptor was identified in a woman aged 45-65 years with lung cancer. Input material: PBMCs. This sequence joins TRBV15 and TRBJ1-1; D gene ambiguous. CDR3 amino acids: CATSGFPQNTEAFF. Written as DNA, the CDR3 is TGTGCCACCAGCGGATTCCCTCAGAACACTGAAGCTTTCTTT.